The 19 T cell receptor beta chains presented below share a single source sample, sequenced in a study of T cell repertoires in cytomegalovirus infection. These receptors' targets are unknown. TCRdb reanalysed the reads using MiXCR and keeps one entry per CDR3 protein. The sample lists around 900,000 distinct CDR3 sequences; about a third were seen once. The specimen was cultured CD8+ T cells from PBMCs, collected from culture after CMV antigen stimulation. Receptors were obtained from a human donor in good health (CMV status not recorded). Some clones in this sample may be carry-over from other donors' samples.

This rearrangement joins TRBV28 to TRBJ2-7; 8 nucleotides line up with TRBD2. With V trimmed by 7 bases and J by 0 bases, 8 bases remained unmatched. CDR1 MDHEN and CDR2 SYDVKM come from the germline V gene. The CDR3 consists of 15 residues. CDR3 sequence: CASIPGGGASYEQYV. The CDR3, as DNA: TGTGCCAGCATCCCCGGGGGGGGCGCCTCCTACGAGCAGTACGTC.

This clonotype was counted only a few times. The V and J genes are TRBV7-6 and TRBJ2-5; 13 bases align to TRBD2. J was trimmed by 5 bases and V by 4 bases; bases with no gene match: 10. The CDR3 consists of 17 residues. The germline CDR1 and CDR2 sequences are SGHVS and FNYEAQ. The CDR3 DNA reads TGTGCCAGCAGCTCAGCGATAGGACTAGCGGGGGTGGAGACCCAGTACTTC. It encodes CASSSAIGLAGVETQYF.

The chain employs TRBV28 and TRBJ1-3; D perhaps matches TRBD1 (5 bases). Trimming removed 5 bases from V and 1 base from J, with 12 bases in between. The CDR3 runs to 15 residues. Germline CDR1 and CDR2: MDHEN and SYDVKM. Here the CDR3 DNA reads TGTGCCAGCAGTACAATCAGGGTTTCTGGAAACACCATATATTTT. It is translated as CASSTIRVSGNTIYF.

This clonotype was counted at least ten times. CDR3 nucleotides: TGTGCCAGCAGTTTGACCACGCAGGGGACTGAAGCTTTCTTT. It encodes CASSLTTQGTEAFF. J is TRBJ1-1 and V is TRBV27; D may be TRBD1 (6 bases). CDR3 length equals 14 residues. The germline CDR1 and CDR2 sequences are MNHEY and SMNVEV (reference sequence). V was clipped by 3 bases and J by 5 bases, with 13 bases between them.

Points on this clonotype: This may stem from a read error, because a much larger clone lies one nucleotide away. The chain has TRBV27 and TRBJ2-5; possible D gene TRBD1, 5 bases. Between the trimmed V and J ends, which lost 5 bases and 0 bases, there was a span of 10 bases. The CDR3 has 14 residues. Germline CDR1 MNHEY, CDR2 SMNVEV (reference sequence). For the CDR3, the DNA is TGTGCCAGCAGTAATGCAGGGTACCAAGAGACCCAGTACTTC. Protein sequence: CASSNAGYQETQYF.

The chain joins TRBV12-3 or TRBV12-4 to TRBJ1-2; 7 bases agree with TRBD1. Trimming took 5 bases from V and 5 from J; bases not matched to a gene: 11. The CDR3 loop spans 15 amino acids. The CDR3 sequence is CASSAWDSQTYGYTF. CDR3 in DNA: TGTGCCAGCAGTGCCTGGGACAGCCAGACGTATGGCTACACCTTC.

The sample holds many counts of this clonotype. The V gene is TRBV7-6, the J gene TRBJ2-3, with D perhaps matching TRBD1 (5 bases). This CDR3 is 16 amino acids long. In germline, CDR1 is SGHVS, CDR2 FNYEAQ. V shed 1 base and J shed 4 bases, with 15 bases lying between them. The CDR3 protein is CASSLVWAGRADTQYF. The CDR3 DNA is TGTGCCAGCAGCTTAGTCTGGGCAGGGCGTGCAGATACGCAGTATTTT.

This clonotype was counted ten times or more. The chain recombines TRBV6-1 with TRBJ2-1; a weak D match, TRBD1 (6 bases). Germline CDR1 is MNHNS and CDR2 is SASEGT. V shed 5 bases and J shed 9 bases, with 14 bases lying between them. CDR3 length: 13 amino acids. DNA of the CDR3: TGTGCCAGCAGTCCCGGGACAAGGCGTGAGCAGTTCTTC. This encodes CASSPGTRREQFF.

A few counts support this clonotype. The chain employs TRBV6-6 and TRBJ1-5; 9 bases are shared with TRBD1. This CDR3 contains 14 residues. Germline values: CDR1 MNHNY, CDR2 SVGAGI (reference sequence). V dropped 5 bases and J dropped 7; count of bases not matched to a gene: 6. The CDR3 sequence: CASSKGQGGQPQHF. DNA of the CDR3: TGTGCCAGCAGTAAGGGACAGGGTGGGCAGCCCCAGCATTTT.

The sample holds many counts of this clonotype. CDR3 loop: CASSYRGQGMGNEQFF. The CDR3 DNA reads TGTGCCAGCAGCTACAGGGGGCAGGGGATGGGTAATGAGCAGTTCTTC. The genes are TRBV6-1 and TRBJ2-1, with TRBD1 matching over 9 bases. The V gene end was trimmed by 6 bases and the J gene end by 7 bases; junction bases not matched to a gene: 13. Germline V lookup: CDR1 MNHNS, CDR2 SASEGT. The CDR3 loop spans 16 amino acids.

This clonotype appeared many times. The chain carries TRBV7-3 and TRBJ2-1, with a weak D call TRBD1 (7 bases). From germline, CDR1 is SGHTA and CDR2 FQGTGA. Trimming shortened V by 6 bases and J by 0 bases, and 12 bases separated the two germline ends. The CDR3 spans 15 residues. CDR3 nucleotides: TGTGCCAGCAGTCCAGGGGGGAGCTCCTACAATGAGCAGTTCTTC. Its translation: CASSPGGSSYNEQFF.

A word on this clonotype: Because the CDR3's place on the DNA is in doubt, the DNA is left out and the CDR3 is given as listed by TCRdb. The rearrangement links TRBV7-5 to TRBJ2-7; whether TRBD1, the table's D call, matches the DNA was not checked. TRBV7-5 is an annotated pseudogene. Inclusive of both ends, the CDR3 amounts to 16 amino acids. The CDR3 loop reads CISVPEACGGTYEQYV.

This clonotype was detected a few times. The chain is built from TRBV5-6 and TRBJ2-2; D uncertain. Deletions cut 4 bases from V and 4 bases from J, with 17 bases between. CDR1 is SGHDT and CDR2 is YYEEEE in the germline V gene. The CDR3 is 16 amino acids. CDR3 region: CASSPFWGSGTGELFF. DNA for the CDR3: TGTGCCAGCAGCCCTTTCTGGGGATCAGGCACCGGGGAGCTGTTTTTT.

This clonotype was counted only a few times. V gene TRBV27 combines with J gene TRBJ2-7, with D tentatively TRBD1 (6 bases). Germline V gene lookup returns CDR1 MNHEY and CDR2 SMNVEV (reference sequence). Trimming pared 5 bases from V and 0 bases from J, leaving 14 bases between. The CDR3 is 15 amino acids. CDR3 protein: CASSPTGHYSYEQYF. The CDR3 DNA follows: TGTGCCAGCAGTCCGACGGGACATTACTCCTACGAGCAGTACTTC.

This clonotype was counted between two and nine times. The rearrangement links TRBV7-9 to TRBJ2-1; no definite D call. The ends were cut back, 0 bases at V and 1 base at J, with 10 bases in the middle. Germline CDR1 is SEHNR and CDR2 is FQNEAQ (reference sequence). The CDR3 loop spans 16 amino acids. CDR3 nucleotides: TGTGCCAGCAGCTTAGCGAAAGTTCGATCCTACAATGAGCAGTTCTTC. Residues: CASSLAKVRSYNEQFF. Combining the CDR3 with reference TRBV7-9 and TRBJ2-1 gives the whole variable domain DTGVSQNPRHKITKRGQNVTFRCDPISEHNRLYWYRQTLGQGPEFLTYFQNEAQLEKSRLLSDRFSAERPKGSFSTLEIQRTEQGDSAMYLCASSLAKVRSYNEQFFGPGTRLTVL.

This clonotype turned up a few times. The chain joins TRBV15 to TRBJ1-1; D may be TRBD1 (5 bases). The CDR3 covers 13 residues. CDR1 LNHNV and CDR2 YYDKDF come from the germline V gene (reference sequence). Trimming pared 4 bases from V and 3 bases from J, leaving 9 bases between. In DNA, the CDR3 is TGTGCCACCAGCAATCGGGGGGACACTGAAGCTTTCTTT. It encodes CATSNRGDTEAFF.

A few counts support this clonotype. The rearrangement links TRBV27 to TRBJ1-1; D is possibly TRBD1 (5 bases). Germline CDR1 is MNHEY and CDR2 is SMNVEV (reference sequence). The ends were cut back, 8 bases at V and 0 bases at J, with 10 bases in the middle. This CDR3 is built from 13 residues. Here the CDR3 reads CASLGTMNTEAFF. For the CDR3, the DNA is TGTGCCAGCCTGGGGACTATGAACACTGAAGCTTTCTTT.

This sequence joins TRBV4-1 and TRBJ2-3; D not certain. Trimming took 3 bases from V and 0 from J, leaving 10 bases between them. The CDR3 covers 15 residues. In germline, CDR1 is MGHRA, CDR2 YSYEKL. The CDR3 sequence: CASSHRPASTDTQYF. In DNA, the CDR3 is TGCGCCAGCAGCCACCGACCGGCGAGCACAGATACGCAGTATTTT.

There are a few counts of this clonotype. The CDR3 bases are TGTGCCATCAGTGAACCGGGACAGCAAGAGACCCAGTACTTC. Protein: CAISEPGQQETQYF. V usage is TRBV10-3 and J usage is TRBJ2-5, with 7 bases matching TRBD1. V was pared by 3 bases and J by 2 bases, with 3 bases of the junction left unmatched. Germline CDR1 and CDR2: ENHRY and SYGVKD. CDR3 length: 14 amino acids.